This T cell receptor beta chain stems from a study of molecular identifiers for immune sequencing clone quantification. Across the study: In the replicates, RNA derived from about 19,000 or 110,000 naive CD8 cells was divided into five parts, and four were sequenced.

CDR3 length: 14 amino acids. The germline CDR1 and CDR2 sequences are SGHVS and FNYEAQ. Unmatched junction bases numbered 6, after V lost 1 base and J lost 13 bases. In preparing bulk TCR libraries, previously described methods and listed TCR primers were used. TCRdb reanalysed the PCR reads using MiXCR and keeps one entry per CDR3 protein. The top ten hold approximately 0.89% of the sample, which has over 35,000 distinct CDR3 sequences, 24% seen once. In this sample, this clonotype turned up a few times. This clonotype originated in a human donor in good health. Some libraries in this study had Jurkat cell RNA spiked in. Sequences were obtained from naive CD8+ T cells from blood, with Jurkat cell RNA spiked in. Sample subset: FACS-sorted CD8+CD4-CCR7+CD45RA+ naive T cells. This chain uses TRBV7-6 with TRBJ2-3; 12 bases fit TRBD2. CDR3 loop: CASSLGTRTSGEYF. The CDR3 DNA is TGTGCCAGCAGCTTAGGAACCCGGACTAGCGGGGAGTATTTT.